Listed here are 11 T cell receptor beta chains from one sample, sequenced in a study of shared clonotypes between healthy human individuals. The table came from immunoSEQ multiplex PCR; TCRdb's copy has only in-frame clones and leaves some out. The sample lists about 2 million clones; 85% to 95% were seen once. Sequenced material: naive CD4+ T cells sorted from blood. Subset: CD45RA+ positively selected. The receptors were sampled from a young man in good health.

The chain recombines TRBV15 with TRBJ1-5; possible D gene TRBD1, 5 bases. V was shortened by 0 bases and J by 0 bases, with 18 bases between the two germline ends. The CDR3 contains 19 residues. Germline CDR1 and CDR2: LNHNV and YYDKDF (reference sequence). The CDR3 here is CATSREELWGRISNQPQHF. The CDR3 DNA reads TGTGCCACCAGCAGAGAGGAACTTTGGGGGAGGATTAGCAATCAGCCCCAGCATTTT.

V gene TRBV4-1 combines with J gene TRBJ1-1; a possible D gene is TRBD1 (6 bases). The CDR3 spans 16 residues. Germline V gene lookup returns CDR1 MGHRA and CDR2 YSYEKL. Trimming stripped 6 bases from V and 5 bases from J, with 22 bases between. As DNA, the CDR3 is TGCGCCAGCAGGGGGGGGCCTACAGGGCGCGAAACTGAAGCTTTCTTT. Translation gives CASRGGPTGRETEAFF.

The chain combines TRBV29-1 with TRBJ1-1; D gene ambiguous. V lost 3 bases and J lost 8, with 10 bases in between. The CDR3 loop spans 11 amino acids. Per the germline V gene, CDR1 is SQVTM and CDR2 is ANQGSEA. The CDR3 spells CSVDRADEAFF. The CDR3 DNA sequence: TGCAGCGTTGACCGAGCCGACGAAGCTTTCTTT.

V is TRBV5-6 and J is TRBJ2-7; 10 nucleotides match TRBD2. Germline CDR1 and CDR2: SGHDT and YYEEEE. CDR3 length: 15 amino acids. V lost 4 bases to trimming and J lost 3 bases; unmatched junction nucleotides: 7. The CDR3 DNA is TGTGCCAGCAGCCTACTAGCGGGGAAGGTCTACGAGCAGTACTTC. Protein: CASSLLAGKVYEQYF.

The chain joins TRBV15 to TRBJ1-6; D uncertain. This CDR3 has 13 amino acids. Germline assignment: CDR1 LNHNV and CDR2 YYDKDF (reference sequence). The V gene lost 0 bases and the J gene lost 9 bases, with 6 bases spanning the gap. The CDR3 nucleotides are TGTGCCACCAGCAGAGATAATTCTTCACCCCTCCACTTT. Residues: CATSRDNSSPLHF. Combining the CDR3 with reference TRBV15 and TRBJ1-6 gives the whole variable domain DAMVIQNPRYQVTQFGKPVTLSCSQTLNHNVMYWYQQKSSQAPKLLFHYYDKDFNNEADTPDNFQSRRPNTSFCFLDIRSPGLGDTAMYLCATSRDNSSPLHFGNGTRLTVT.

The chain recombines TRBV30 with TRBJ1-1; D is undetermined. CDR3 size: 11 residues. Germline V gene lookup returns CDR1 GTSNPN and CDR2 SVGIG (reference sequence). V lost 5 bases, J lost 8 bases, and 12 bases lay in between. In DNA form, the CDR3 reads TGTGCCTGGGGACGACGGAGCGAAGCTTTCTTT. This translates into CAWGRRSEAFF. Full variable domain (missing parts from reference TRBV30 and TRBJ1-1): SQTIHQWPATLVQPVGSPLSLECTVEGTSNPNLYWYRQAAGRGLQLLFYSVGIGQISSEVPQNLSASRPQDRQFILSSKKLLLSDSGFYLCAWGRRSEAFFGQGTRLTVV.

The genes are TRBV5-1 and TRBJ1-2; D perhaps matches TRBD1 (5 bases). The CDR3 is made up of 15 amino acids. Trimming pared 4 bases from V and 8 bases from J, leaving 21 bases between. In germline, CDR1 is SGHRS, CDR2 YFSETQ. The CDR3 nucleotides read TGCGCCAGCAGCCCGTCCTACCAAGAAAACAGGGGCTACACCTTC. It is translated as CASSPSYQENRGYTF.

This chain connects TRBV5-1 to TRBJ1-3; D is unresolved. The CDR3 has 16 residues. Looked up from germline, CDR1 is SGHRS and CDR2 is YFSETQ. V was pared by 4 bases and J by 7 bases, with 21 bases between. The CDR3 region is CASSPPFGSADNTIYF. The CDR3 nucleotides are TGCGCCAGCAGCCCTCCTTTCGGTTCGGCAGATAACACCATATATTTT.

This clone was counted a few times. CDR3 sequence reads: CAWSVTNRAFF. CDR3 bases: TGTGCCTGGAGTGTAACCAATCGGGCTTTCTTT. This chain uses TRBV30 with TRBJ1-1, with no clear D. This CDR3 is built from 11 residues. The ends were cut back, 0 bases at V and 11 bases at J, with 10 bases in the middle. Germline CDR1 GTSNPN, CDR2 SVGIG (reference sequence).

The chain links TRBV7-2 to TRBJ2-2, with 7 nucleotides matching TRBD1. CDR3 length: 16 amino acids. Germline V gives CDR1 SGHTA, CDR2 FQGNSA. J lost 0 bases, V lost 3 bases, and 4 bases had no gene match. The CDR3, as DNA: TGTGCCAGCAGCTTTAGGGGGCCCACGAACACCGGGGAGCTGTTTTTT. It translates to CASSFRGPTNTGELFF.

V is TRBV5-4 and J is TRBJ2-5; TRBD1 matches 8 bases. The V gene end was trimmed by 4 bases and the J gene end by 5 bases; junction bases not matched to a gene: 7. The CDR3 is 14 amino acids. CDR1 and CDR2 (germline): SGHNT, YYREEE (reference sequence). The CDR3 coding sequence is TGTGCCAGCAGCACCCCGACAGGGGAGGAGACCCAGTACTTC. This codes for CASSTPTGEETQYF.